This T cell receptor (beta chain) originates from a study of OX40 agonist ivuxolimab in advanced cancers. Regarding the study in general: Ivuxolimab, which targeted the costimulatory receptor OX40 (CD134), was an agonistic, fully human IgG2 monoclonal antibody. Intravenous ivuxolimab was administered to patients every 2 weeks at six dose levels: 0.01, 0.1, 0.3, 1.5, 3 and 10 mg/kg. The purpose of peripheral TCRbeta sequencing was to test whether ivuxolimab changed TCR sequence diversity and led to clonal T-cell expansion. Of the approximately 50 dose-escalation patients, hepatocellular carcinoma was present in about 20, melanoma in some 15, renal cell carcinoma in 9 and head and neck cancer in 9. The paper describes the monotherapy dose-escalation part (N of about 52 patients) of the phase I trial of ivuxolimab. Partial responses were achieved by three dose-escalation patients, of whom one had hepatocellular carcinoma and two had cutaneous melanoma. Patients were allowed to have had prior anti-PD-1, anti-PD-L1 or anti-CTLA-4 therapy, and 40% of the dose-escalation patients had been treated with checkpoint inhibitors. In the dose-escalation cohort, more than 75% of patients were male, and the mean age was approximately 60 years, with a range of 23 to 79.

This clone was seen once. No antigen is known for it. Qualities for individual bases were not recorded, and no much larger clone is one base off. The CDR3 runs 16 amino acids, cysteine and phenylalanine included. Of all the DNA, just the CDR3 is kept, 48 bases in frame from base 1. CDR1 is given as SGHTA and CDR2 as FQGNSA, both from the germline V gene. V is cut by 5 bases and J by 0 bases, and the space between the germline ends is 16 bases. To sequence the TCRbeta CDR3 region, genomic DNA was isolated from the sorted cells. The immunoSEQ Assay was used to sequence the TCRbeta CDR3 regions. The table comes from immuneACCESS by way of TCRdb, which keeps in-frame sequences with V and J called. Part of the clones is missing from these tables; in studies checked, under half for an unresolved V gene and the rest for unknown reasons. Present in this sample are over 60,000 clones, roughly 83% of which were seen just once. The top ten clonotypes cover 2.1% of the sample.

Results and caveats for the whole study, not just this receptor: Clonal expansion of both CD4+ and CD8+ blood T cells was observed from baseline to week 6 at doses 0.1 to 3.0 mg/kg. Low levels of normalized T-cell clonal expansion were also shown by some nonresponding patients. In partial responders in the 0.1-3.0 mg/kg groups, normalized peripheral clonal expansion was found to be among the lowest, especially among CD8+ T cells. Which antigens the clonally expanded peripheral T cells were specific for was not determined. After ivuxolimab, CD8+ T cells had more expanded clones than CD4+ T cells on average.

Patients with autoimmune disease history or receiving systemic immunosuppression were excluded from the trial. In every dose cohort, peripheral blood was drawn for TCR sequencing at baseline, cycle 4 day 1, and cycle 7 day 1. The samples were taken from a phase I, first-in-human, multicenter, open-label dose-escalation trial of ivuxolimab. The trial enrolled adults with locally advanced or metastatic head and neck squamous cell, hepatocellular, melanoma or renal cell carcinoma. Before TCR sequencing, CD4+ T cells and CD8+ T cells from peripheral blood were sorted into separate populations. This receptor was obtained from an adult with an advanced solid tumor such as melanoma, head and neck, liver or kidney cancer. The sequence joins TRBV7-2 to TRBJ1-2; the D gene is possibly TRBD1, with 5 bases matching. The input for sequencing was CD4+ or CD8+ T cells sorted from blood, taken in a trial of the OX40 agonist ivuxolimab. This receptor has the CDR3 CASSTLAGGANYGYTF. The nucleotide sequence is given as TGTGCCAGCAGCACCTTGGCGGGGGGAGCTAACTATGGCTACACCTTC.